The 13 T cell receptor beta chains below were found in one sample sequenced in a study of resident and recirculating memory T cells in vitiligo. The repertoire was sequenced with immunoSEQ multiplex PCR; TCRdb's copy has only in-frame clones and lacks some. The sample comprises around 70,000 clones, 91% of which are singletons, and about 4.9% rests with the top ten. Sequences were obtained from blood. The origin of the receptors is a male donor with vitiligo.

The CDR3 nucleotides are TGTGCCAGCAGGAGGACAGGATCGAACACTGAAGCTTTCTTT. Protein: CASRRTGSNTEAFF. The gene calls are TRBV6-1 and TRBJ1-1; TRBD1 aligns across 7 bases. J gave up 1 base and V 6 bases, and 5 bases lay outside the gene matches. The CDR3 runs to 14 residues. Germline assignment: CDR1 MNHNS and CDR2 SASEGT.

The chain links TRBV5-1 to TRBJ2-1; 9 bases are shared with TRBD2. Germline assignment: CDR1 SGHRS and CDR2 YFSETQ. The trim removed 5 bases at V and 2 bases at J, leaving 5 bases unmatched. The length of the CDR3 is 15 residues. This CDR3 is CASSRGGGTYNEQFF. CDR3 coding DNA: TGCGCCAGCAGTCGCGGGGGGGGTACCTACAATGAGCAGTTCTTC. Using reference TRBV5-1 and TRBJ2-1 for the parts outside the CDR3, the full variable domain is KAGVTQTPRYLIKTRGQQVTLSCSPISGHRSVSWYQQTPGQGLQFLFEYFSETQRNKGNFPGRFSGRQFSNSRSEMNVSTLELGDSALYLCASSRGGGTYNEQFFGPGTRLTVL.

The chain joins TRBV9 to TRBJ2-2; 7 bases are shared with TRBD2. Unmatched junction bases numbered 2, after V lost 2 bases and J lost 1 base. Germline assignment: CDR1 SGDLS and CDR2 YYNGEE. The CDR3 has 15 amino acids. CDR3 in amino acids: CASSVAGENTGELFF. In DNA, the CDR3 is TGTGCCAGCAGCGTCGCGGGGGAGAACACCGGGGAGCTGTTTTTT.

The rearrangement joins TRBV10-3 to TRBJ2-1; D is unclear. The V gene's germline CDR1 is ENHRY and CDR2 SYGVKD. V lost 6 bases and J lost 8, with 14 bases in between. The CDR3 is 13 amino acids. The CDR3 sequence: CAISLVRSDEQFF. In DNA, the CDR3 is TGTGCCATCAGCCTGGTCCGTTCGGATGAGCAGTTCTTC.

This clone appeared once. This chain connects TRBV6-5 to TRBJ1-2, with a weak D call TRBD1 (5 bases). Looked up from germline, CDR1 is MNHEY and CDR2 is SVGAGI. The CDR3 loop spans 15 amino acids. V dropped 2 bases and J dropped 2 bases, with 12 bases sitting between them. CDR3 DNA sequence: TGTGCCAGCAGTTACACCTTGGGACTAAACTATGGCTACACCTTC. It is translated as CASSYTLGLNYGYTF.

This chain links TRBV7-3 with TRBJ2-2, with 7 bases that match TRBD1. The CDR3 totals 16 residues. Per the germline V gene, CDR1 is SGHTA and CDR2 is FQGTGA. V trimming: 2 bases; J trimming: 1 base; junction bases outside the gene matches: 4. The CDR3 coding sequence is TGTGCCAGCAGCTTAGTGGCAGGGGGGAACACCGGGGAGCTGTTTTTT. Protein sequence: CASSLVAGGNTGELFF.

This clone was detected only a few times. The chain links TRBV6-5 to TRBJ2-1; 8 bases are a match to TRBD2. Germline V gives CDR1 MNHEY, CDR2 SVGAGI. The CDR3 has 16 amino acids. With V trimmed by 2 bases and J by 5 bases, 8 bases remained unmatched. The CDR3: CASSYLSGGFHNEQFF. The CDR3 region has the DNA TGTGCCAGCAGTTACCTAAGCGGGGGTTTCCACAATGAGCAGTTCTTC.

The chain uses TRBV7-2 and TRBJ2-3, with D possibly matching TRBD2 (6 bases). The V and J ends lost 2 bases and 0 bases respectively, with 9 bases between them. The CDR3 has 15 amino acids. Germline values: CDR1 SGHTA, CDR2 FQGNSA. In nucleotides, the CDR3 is TGTGCCAGCAGCTTAAACAGCGGGAGCACAGATACGCAGTATTTT. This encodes CASSLNSGSTDTQYF.

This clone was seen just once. The CDR3 spells CASSQGGPGSPLHF. The CDR3 nucleotides are TGTGCCAGCAGCCAAGGGGGTCCGGGATCACCCCTCCACTTT. The J gene is TRBJ1-6, the V gene TRBV9; weak D call: TRBD1 (6 bases). Germline CDR1 reads SGDLS; CDR2 reads YYNGEE. V was trimmed by 4 bases and J by 10 bases, leaving 15 bases between them. The CDR3 loop spans 14 amino acids.

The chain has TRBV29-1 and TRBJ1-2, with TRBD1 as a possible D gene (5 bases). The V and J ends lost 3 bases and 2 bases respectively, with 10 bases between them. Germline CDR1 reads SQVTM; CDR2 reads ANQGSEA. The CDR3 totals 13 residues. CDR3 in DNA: TGCAGCGTTGACAGGGTTGGGAACTATGGCTACACCTTC. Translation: CSVDRVGNYGYTF.

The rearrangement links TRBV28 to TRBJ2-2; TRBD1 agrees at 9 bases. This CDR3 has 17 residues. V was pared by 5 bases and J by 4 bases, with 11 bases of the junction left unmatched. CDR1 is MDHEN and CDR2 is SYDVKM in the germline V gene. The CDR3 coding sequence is TGTGCCAGCAGTCCTGACACCGGGACAGGGAGCACCGGGGAGCTGTTTTTT. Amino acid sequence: CASSPDTGTGSTGELFF. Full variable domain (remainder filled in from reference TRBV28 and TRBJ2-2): DVKVTQSSRYLVKRTGEKVFLECVQDMDHENMFWYRQDPGLGLRLIYFSYDVKMKEKGDIPEGYSVSREKKERFSLILESASTNQTSMYLCASSPDTGTGSTGELFFGEGSRLTVL.

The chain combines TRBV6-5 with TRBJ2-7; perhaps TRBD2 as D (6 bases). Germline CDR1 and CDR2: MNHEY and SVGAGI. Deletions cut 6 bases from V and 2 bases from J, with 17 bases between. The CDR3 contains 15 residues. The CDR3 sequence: CASSLGLPLTYEQYF. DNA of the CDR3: TGTGCCAGCAGCCTGGGACTGCCCTTGACCTACGAGCAGTACTTC.

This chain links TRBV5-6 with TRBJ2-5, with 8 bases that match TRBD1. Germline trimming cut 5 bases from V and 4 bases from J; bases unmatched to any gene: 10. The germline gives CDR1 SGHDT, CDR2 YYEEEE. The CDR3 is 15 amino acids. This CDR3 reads CASSSVTDRGETQYF. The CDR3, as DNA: TGTGCCAGCAGTTCGGTCACCGACAGGGGAGAGACCCAGTACTTC. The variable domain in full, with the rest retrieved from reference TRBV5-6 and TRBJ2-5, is DAGVTQSPTHLIKTRGQQVTLRCSPKSGHDTVSWYQQALGQGPQFIFQYYEEEERQRGNFPDRFSGHQFPNYSSELNVNALLLGDSALYLCASSSVTDRGETQYFGPGTRLLVL.